This TCR beta chain is from a study of shared clonotypes between healthy human individuals. Clones were sequenced by immunoSEQ multiplex PCR, and TCRdb holds only the in-frame ones, with some missing. The sample carries millions of clones, approximately 92% recorded once. Germline CDR1 reads SGHNT; CDR2 reads YYREEE (reference sequence). The CDR3 runs to 17 residues. V was shortened by 4 bases and J by 0 bases, with 19 bases between the two germline ends. This clone was found once. The chain links TRBV5-4 to TRBJ1-1; a possible D gene is TRBD1 (6 bases). The sequence was obtained from a man between 18 and 35 years old in good health. Sequencing input: naive CD4+ T cells sorted from blood. The sample's subset: CD45RA+ positively selected. The DNA of the CDR3 is TGTGCCAGCAGCCCCAGGCAGGGGATTGGCATGAACACTGAAGCTTTCTTT. This encodes CASSPRQGIGMNTEAFF.